Listed here are 22 T cell receptor beta chains from one sample, sequenced in a study of monozygotic twins with cystic fibrosis. Using immunoSEQ multiplex PCR, the repertoire was profiled, and TCRdb retains in-frame clones only, with some absent. The sample holds about 22,000 clones; over 95% are singletons and the top ten take 0.12% to 0.15%. The sample was blood. These receptors were taken from a girl between 5 and 17 years old with cystic fibrosis.

This chain joins TRBV10-3 and TRBJ2-1, with 8 positions matching TRBD2. V was pared by 5 bases and J by 10 bases, with 10 bases of the junction left unmatched. Germline assignment: CDR1 ENHRY and CDR2 SYGVKD. This CDR3 contains 14 residues. The CDR3 DNA is TGTGCCATCAGTCGGGAGGGCCTGCGCGAAGAGCAGTTCTTC. This gives the protein CAISREGLREEQFF.

The rearrangement links TRBV14 to TRBJ2-5, with unresolved D. From germline, CDR1 is SGHDN and CDR2 FVKESK. This CDR3 region has 10 residues. Trimming took 8 bases from V and 5 from J, leaving 6 bases between them. The CDR3 region has the DNA TGTGCCAGCGACTGGGAGACCCAGTACTTC. Amino acid sequence: CASDWETQYF.

The V call is TRBV9, the J call TRBJ2-5, with TRBD1 matching over 11 bases. V shed 0 bases and J 5 bases; nucleotides not matched to a gene: 6. This CDR3 contains 16 residues. Germline V lookup: CDR1 SGDLS, CDR2 YYNGEE. CDR3 sequence: CASSVEGTGGLETQYF. The CDR3 DNA reads as TGTGCCAGCAGCGTAGAAGGGACAGGGGGTTTGGAGACCCAGTACTTC.

V usage is TRBV28 and J usage is TRBJ1-2, with D maybe TRBD1 (5 bases). V was clipped by 4 bases and J by 5 bases, with 8 bases between them. The CDR3 covers 12 residues. The germline CDR1 and CDR2 sequences are MDHEN and SYDVKM. The CDR3 protein is CASSSTGYGYTF. The CDR3 bases are TGTGCCAGCAGTTCCACAGGATATGGCTACACCTTC.

V gene TRBV2 combines with J gene TRBJ2-3, with a tentative D call TRBD1 (5 bases). Germline CDR1 and CDR2: SNHLY and FYNNEI. There are 13 residues in the CDR3. Trimming took off 3 bases at V and 3 bases at J, with 7 bases between the two ends. CDR3 in amino acids: CASSDRVTDTQYF. CDR3 coding DNA: TGTGCCAGCAGTGACAGGGTAACAGATACGCAGTATTTT.

The V and J genes are TRBV5-1 and TRBJ2-5; 7 nucleotides match TRBD1. Germline V gene data show CDR1 as SGHRS and CDR2 as YFSETQ. V was clipped by 5 bases and J by 5 bases; unmatched bases: 9. The CDR3 contains 14 residues. The chain's CDR3 is CASRSLTGVETQYF. As DNA, the CDR3 is TGCGCCAGCAGATCACTTACAGGGGTCGAGACCCAGTACTTC.

The chain links TRBV5-6 to TRBJ2-3; D is unresolved. The CDR3 totals 15 residues. Trimming pared 2 bases from V and 0 bases from J, leaving 10 bases between. Germline V gene data show CDR1 as SGHDT and CDR2 as YYEEEE. CDR3: CASSFRSSSTDTQYF. CDR3 nucleotides: TGTGCCAGCAGCTTTAGGAGCTCTAGCACAGATACGCAGTATTTT.

This clone was picked up one time. V is TRBV6-5 and J is TRBJ2-2, with D tentatively TRBD2 (6 bases). The CDR3 runs 16 residues. The germline CDR1 and CDR2 sequences are MNHEY and SVGAGI. V was pared by 4 bases and J by 0 bases, with 12 bases between. CDR3 residues: CASSSIPGANTGELFF. CDR3 nucleotides: TGTGCCAGCAGTTCCATCCCGGGGGCGAACACCGGGGAGCTGTTTTTT.

The V call is TRBV2, the J call TRBJ2-1; D unclear. The CDR3 sequence is 14 residues long. V was cut by 0 bases and J by 10 bases, with 13 bases left in between. The germline V gene has CDR1 SNHLY and CDR2 FYNNEI. This chain's CDR3 is CASSEAASPVEQFF. CDR3 coding DNA: TGTGCCAGCAGTGAAGCGGCCAGTCCGGTGGAGCAGTTCTTC.

The sample holds one count of this clone. The chain joins TRBV18 to TRBJ2-7; TRBD2 matches 10 bases. The trim removed 2 bases at V and 6 bases at J, leaving 10 bases unmatched. CDR3 size: 16 residues. Germline lookup yields CDR1 KGHSH and CDR2 LQKENI. In DNA form, the CDR3 reads TGTGCCAGCTCACCATTTCTGCTAGCGGGAGTCTCCGAGCAGTACTTC. It yields the protein CASSPFLLAGVSEQYF.

The CDR3 coding sequence is TGTGCCAGCAGCTCTTCGGGGGGCAACACTGAAGCTTTCTTT. Amino acids: CASSSSGGNTEAFF. The chain combines TRBV7-4 with TRBJ1-1, with D maybe TRBD1 (6 bases). Trimming removed 4 bases at V and 2 bases at J, with 11 bases between. Germline CDR1 SGHVT, CDR2 SQSDAQ. The CDR3 runs to 14 residues.

The CDR3 sequence is CASSYGTGEAFF. The CDR3 DNA follows: TGTGCCAGCAGCTATGGGACGGGCGAAGCTTTCTTT. V gene TRBV5-6 combines with J gene TRBJ1-1, with a weak D call TRBD1 (5 bases). Trimming stripped 3 bases from V and 8 bases from J, with 11 bases between. Looked up from germline, CDR1 is SGHDT and CDR2 is YYEEEE. This CDR3 comprises 12 residues. The full variable domain, with the rest looked up from reference TRBV5-6 and TRBJ1-1, is DAGVTQSPTHLIKTRGQQVTLRCSPKSGHDTVSWYQQALGQGPQFIFQYYEEEERQRGNFPDRFSGHQFPNYSSELNVNALLLGDSALYLCASSYGTGEAFFGQGTRLTVV.

The CDR3 is CASSLRSQGGEKLFF. The CDR3 DNA is TGTGCCAGCAGCTTACGAAGCCAGGGTGGGGAAAAACTGTTTTTT. The rearrangement joins TRBV7-8 to TRBJ1-4; possible D gene TRBD1, 5 bases. This CDR3 region has 15 residues. CDR1 SGHVS and CDR2 FQNEAQ come from the germline V gene. The V end lost 2 bases, the J end lost 8 bases, and 15 bases lay between the germline ends.

The rearrangement uses TRBV18 and TRBJ2-1; possibly TRBD1 for D (5 bases). Between the trimmed V and J ends, which lost 6 bases and 2 bases, there was a span of 14 bases. Germline CDR1 is KGHSH and CDR2 is LQKENI. This CDR3 has 15 amino acids. DNA for the CDR3: TGTGCCAGCTCCCCCTCAGAGGACACCTACAATGAGCAGTTCTTC. Translated, it gives CASSPSEDTYNEQFF. The variable domain in full, with the rest retrieved from reference TRBV18 and TRBJ2-1, is NAGVMQNPRHLVRRRGQEARLRCSPMKGHSHVYWYRQLPEEGLKFMVYLQKENIIDESGMPKERFSAEFPKEGPSILRIQQVVRGDSAAYFCASSPSEDTYNEQFFGPGTRLTVL.

CDR3 region: CSVDSGETQYF. CDR3 DNA sequence: TGCAGCGTTGACTCTGGAGAGACCCAGTACTTC. V and J are TRBV29-1 and TRBJ2-5; the D is unclear. This CDR3 comprises 11 residues. In germline, CDR1 is SQVTM, CDR2 ANQGSEA. Trimming took off 3 bases at V and 4 bases at J, with 6 bases between the two ends.

The chain is built from TRBV28 and TRBJ2-1; TRBD2 matches 10 bases. This CDR3 has 16 residues. Germline CDR1 and CDR2: MDHEN and SYDVKM. J gave up 5 bases and V 4 bases, and 8 bases lay outside the gene matches. CDR3 DNA: TGTGCCAGCAGTTCGTCTAGCGGGAGACTAAACAATGAGCAGTTCTTC. As protein: CASSSSSGRLNNEQFF.

This chain links TRBV5-1 with TRBJ2-6; D gene unclear. V lost 4 bases to trimming and J lost 5 bases, with 13 bases between them. CDR3 length: 15 residues. The germline V gene encodes CDR1 SGHRS and CDR2 YFSETQ. The DNA for the CDR3 is TGCGCCAGCAGCCCTGAGTCCTTTAGGGCCAACGTCCTGACTTTC. It is translated as CASSPESFRANVLTF.

The chain employs TRBV7-2 and TRBJ2-3; TRBD2 agrees at 12 bases. CDR1 is SGHTA and CDR2 is FQGNSA in the germline V gene. The V segment lost 5 bases and the J segment 4 bases; nucleotides outside the gene matches: 4. The CDR3 is 15 residues long. The CDR3 region has the DNA TGTGCCAGCAGCGCGACTAGCGGGAGCGCAGATACGCAGTATTTT. Protein: CASSATSGSADTQYF.

This chain links TRBV6-5 with TRBJ2-1, with D maybe TRBD1 (5 bases). The germline CDR1 and CDR2 sequences are MNHEY and SVGAGI. Deletions cut 4 bases from V and 9 bases from J, with 13 bases between. The CDR3 spans 13 residues. The CDR3 region has the DNA TGTGCCAGCAGTTGGCGGCAGCAGGGTGAGCAGTTCTTC. This translates into CASSWRQQGEQFF.

The chain links TRBV5-1 to TRBJ2-2; 9 positions agree with TRBD1. Germline values: CDR1 SGHRS, CDR2 YFSETQ. V lost 3 bases, J lost 4 bases, and 4 bases stayed unmatched. The CDR3 sequence is 15 residues long. CDR3 protein: CASSSGTGSTGELFF. Here the CDR3 DNA reads TGCGCCAGCAGCTCGGGGACAGGGTCCACCGGGGAGCTGTTTTTT.

The V and J genes are TRBV6-5 and TRBJ2-5; D gene uncertain. Germline CDR1 is MNHEY and CDR2 is SVGAGI. There are 11 residues in the CDR3. V was cut by 10 bases and J by 3 bases, with 9 bases left in between. CDR3 DNA: TGTGCCACCGGCGCGAAAGAGACCCAGTACTTC. It is translated as CATGAKETQYF.

The chain carries TRBV27 and TRBJ1-1, with TRBD1 identical over 11 bases. V lost 0 bases and J lost 6; bases outside the gene matches: 0. CDR3 length: 14 residues. Germline-derived CDR1 and CDR2 are MNHEY and SMNVEV (reference sequence). This CDR3 reads CASSLSGQGAEAFF. In DNA, the CDR3 is TGTGCCAGCAGTTTATCGGGACAGGGGGCTGAAGCTTTCTTT.